A single sample is the source of the 16 T cell receptor beta chains below, sequenced in a study of glioma-infiltrating T cells. The iRepertoire nested amplicon-rescue multiplex PCR amplified TCR alpha and beta CDR3s from RNA. A single record per CDR3 protein comes from TCRdb applying MiXCR to the multiplex PCR reads. The data hold some 180,000 distinct CDR3 sequences, with approximately 30% observed a single time. The sequencing sample was made of glioma tissue, nonneoplastic brain tissue, or PBMCs (not recorded which). Receptor source: a human donor with low-grade glioma or glioblastoma, undergoing nonglioma brain surgery, or in good health (not recorded which).

In its sample, this clonotype was seen many times. The rearrangement uses TRBV19 and TRBJ1-3, with D possibly matching TRBD1 (5 bases). Germline CDR1 reads LNHDA; CDR2 reads SQIVND (reference sequence). This CDR3 has 15 amino acids. Trimming cost V 3 bases and J 0 bases, with 9 bases left between them. The CDR3 here is CASSIDSFSGNTIYF. As DNA, the CDR3 is TGTGCCAGTAGTATCGACAGCTTCTCTGGAAACACCATATATTTT. Looking up the rest from reference TRBV19 and TRBJ1-3 gives the full variable domain: DGGITQSPKYLFRKEGQNVTLSCEQNLNHDAMYWYRQDPGQGLRLIYYSQIVNDFQKGDIAEGYSVSREKKESFPLTVTSAQKNPTAFYLCASSIDSFSGNTIYFGEGSWLTVV.

This clonotype was detected ten times or more. The CDR3 coding sequence is TGTGCCAGCAGCGGGACAGGGGAGCAGGAGACCCAGTACTTC. As protein: CASSGTGEQETQYF. The chain carries TRBV6-2 or TRBV6-3 and TRBJ2-5; 10 bases match TRBD1. The CDR3 loop spans 14 amino acids. Germline CDR1 and CDR2: MNHEY and SVGEGT. Trimming cost V 6 bases and J 5 bases; bases outside gene matches: 6.

This clonotype was seen once. The rearrangement links TRBV7-2 to TRBJ2-7; D may match TRBD1 or TRBD2 (6 bases each). Germline-derived CDR1 and CDR2 are SGHTA and FQGNSA. V lost 8 bases and J lost 3, with 17 bases in between. This CDR3 has 14 amino acids. CDR3 DNA: TGTGCCAGCGGCTACGGAGGGGGGATCTACGAGCAGTACTTC. Its translation: CASGYGGGIYEQYF.

In its sample, this clonotype was seen many times. This chain uses TRBV20-1 with TRBJ2-7; either TRBD1 or TRBD2 may fit D (6 bases each). CDR1 is DFQATT and CDR2 is SNEGSKA in the germline V gene (reference sequence). V lost 1 base and J lost 5, with 18 bases in between. CDR3 length equals 15 residues. The CDR3 loop reads CSARVGWGAGHEQYF. The CDR3 nucleotides are TGCAGTGCTAGAGTGGGGTGGGGGGCGGGGCACGAGCAGTACTTC.

This clonotype occurred many times. This chain uses TRBV20-1 with TRBJ2-7; no firm D call. The ends were cut back, 6 bases at V and 2 bases at J, with 8 bases in the middle. The CDR3 loop spans 11 amino acids. In germline, CDR1 is DFQATT, CDR2 SNEGSKA (reference sequence). CDR3 protein: CSARPAYEQYF. CDR3 DNA: TGCAGTGCCCGGCCAGCCTACGAGCAGTACTTC.

In its sample, this clonotype was seen a few times. The rearrangement links TRBV9 to TRBJ2-3; 8 nucleotides line up with TRBD1. V lost 0 bases and J lost 2; bases outside the gene matches: 11. Per germline, CDR1 SGDLS and CDR2 YYNGEE. The CDR3 is made up of 18 amino acids. As DNA, the CDR3 is TGTGCCAGCAGCGTAGCTACCTTAGGACAGGGCCCCACAGATACGCAGTATTTT. Translation gives CASSVATLGQGPTDTQYF.

This clonotype was observed many times. The chain joins TRBV29-1 to TRBJ2-7, with 7 nucleotides matching TRBD1. CDR1 is SQVTM, CDR2 ANQGSEA, per germline. The CDR3 is 12 amino acids. V shed 4 bases and J 6 bases; nucleotides not matched to a gene: 6. The CDR3 region has the DNA TGCAGCGTTGGGGACAGTATTCGCGAGCAGTACTTC. Translated: CSVGDSIREQYF.

For this clonotype: This may stem from a read error, because a much larger clone lies one nucleotide away. J is TRBJ1-2 and V is TRBV2; tentatively, D is TRBD1 (5 bases). The CDR3 spans 14 residues. Germline CDR1 and CDR2: SNHLY and FYNNEI. The V end lost 1 base, the J end lost 8 bases, and 14 bases lay between the germline ends. The CDR3 is CASSEVEGSKGYTF. The CDR3 DNA is TGTGCCAGCAGTGAAGTTGAGGGGTCGAAGGGCTACACCTTC. The whole variable domain, remainder taken from reference TRBV2 and TRBJ1-2, is EPEVTQTPSHQVTQMGQEVILRCVPISNHLYFYWYRQILGQKVEFLVSFYNNEISEKSEIFDDQFSVERPDGSNFTLKIRSTKLEDSAMYFCASSEVEGSKGYTFGSGTRLTVV.

This clonotype was seen ten or more times. J is TRBJ2-7 and V is TRBV6-2 or TRBV6-3, with D uncertain. The germline V and J ends were trimmed by 2 bases and 7 bases, with 6 bases remaining between them. The CDR3 runs to 11 residues. Germline V lookup: CDR1 MNHEY, CDR2 SVGEGT. The CDR3 DNA is TGTGCCAGCAGTTACCCCCAAGAGCAGTACTTC. This gives the protein CASSYPQEQYF.

The gene calls are TRBV2 and TRBJ2-7; TRBD1 or TRBD2 may be the D gene (5 bases each). Deletions cut 7 bases from V and 4 bases from J, with 20 bases between. The CDR3 totals 15 residues. The V gene's germline CDR1 is SNHLY and CDR2 FYNNEI. The CDR3 DNA reads as TGTGCCAGCACCAAGTCTAGGATGGGGACGTACGAGCAGTACTTC. Translated: CASTKSRMGTYEQYF. Variable domain in full (rest from reference TRBV2 and TRBJ2-7): EPEVTQTPSHQVTQMGQEVILRCVPISNHLYFYWYRQILGQKVEFLVSFYNNEISEKSEIFDDQFSVERPDGSNFTLKIRSTKLEDSAMYFCASTKSRMGTYEQYFGPGTRLTVT.

This clonotype was counted at least ten times. The chain is built from TRBV29-1 and TRBJ2-7; 9 bases are a match to TRBD2. V gave up 5 bases and J gave up 7 bases; unmatched junction bases: 6. This CDR3 is 12 amino acids long. Per germline, CDR1 SQVTM and CDR2 ANQGSEA. The CDR3 sequence: CSVYGGRGEQYF. Here the CDR3 DNA reads TGCAGCGTTTATGGCGGGAGGGGAGAGCAGTACTTC.

This clonotype occurred a few times. The rearrangement joins TRBV7-9 to TRBJ1-2; TRBD1 aligns across 7 bases. The CDR3 runs 17 residues. CDR1 SEHNR and CDR2 FQNEAQ come from the germline V gene (reference sequence). The J segment lost 4 bases and the V segment lost 4 bases, leaving 15 bases of the junction unmatched. In DNA form, the CDR3 reads TGTGCCAGCAGCTCAACTCCGGGATACAGGGGTTCCTATGGCTACACCTTC. Translated: CASSSTPGYRGSYGYTF.

Details on this clonotype: The missing conserved phenylalanine or tryptophan at the end of this CDR3 makes a read error likely. This chain uses TRBV29-1 with TRBJ1-1; D perhaps matches TRBD1 (5 bases). The germline V and J ends were trimmed by 1 base and 0 bases, with 12 bases remaining between them. From germline, CDR1 is SQVTM and CDR2 ANQGSEA. The CDR3 totals 15 residues. Here the CDR3 DNA reads TGCAGCGTTGAAGGCCAAGCAGGGATGAACACTGAAGCTTTCCTT. Protein product: CSVEGQAGMNTEAFL.

The rearrangement uses TRBV6-1 and TRBJ1-3; 9 bases are a match to TRBD1. CDR3 length equals 19 residues. Germline V lookup: CDR1 MNHNS, CDR2 SASEGT. The J segment lost 0 bases and the V segment lost 5 bases, leaving 14 bases of the junction unmatched. CDR3 residues: CASSSIPGQGGSSGNTIYF. DNA for the CDR3: TGTGCCAGCAGTTCGATACCGGGACAGGGAGGGAGCTCTGGAAACACCATATATTTT.

Note on this clonotype: This may come from a read error, since a much larger clone is one base off. The chain uses TRBV2 and TRBJ1-3, with D hard to call. Per germline, CDR1 SNHLY and CDR2 FYNNEI. This CDR3 is built from 13 residues. Trimming removed 5 bases from V and 4 bases from J, with 9 bases in between. The CDR3 loop reads CASSCSWGNTIYF. The CDR3, as DNA: TGTGCCAGCAGTTGTTCCTGGGGAAACACCATATATTTT.

Points on this clonotype: A much more abundant neighbour one base away suggests this may be a read error. The chain employs TRBV28 and TRBJ2-7, with 10 bases lining up with TRBD2. Germline loops: CDR1 MDHEN, CDR2 SYDVKM. This CDR3 comprises 15 residues. The CDR3 region has the DNA TGTGTCAGCAGAGGAATAGCGGGAGGCCCCTACGAGCAGTACTTC. This encodes CVSRGIAGGPYEQYF.